This is a list of T cell receptor beta chains from one sample in a study of shared clonotypes between healthy human individuals. Profiling relied on immunoSEQ multiplex PCR, and the TCRdb table lists in-frame clones only, not all of them. The table shows 2 million to 2.5 million clones, with about 90% occurring only once. What was sequenced was naive CD4+ T cells from PBMCs. The receptors come from a man between 18 and 29 years old in good health. Some clones in this sample may be carry-over from other donors' samples. Both conserved end residues are part of each CDR3. A D gene is named only where the DNA matches it firmly. Clone sizes are given selectively: once, few, many, or a class where the clone is expanded.

D: TRBD1; J: TRBJ1-4; V: TRBV4-2; size: once; DNA: TGTGCCAGCAGCCTGGGACAGGGAGATGAAAAACTGTTTTTT; CDR3: CASSLGQGDEKLFF
D: NA; J: TRBJ1-1; V: TRBV10-2; size: NA; DNA: TGCGCCAGCAAAATTTTAGATCCTGAAGCTTTCTTT; CDR3: CASKILDPEAFF
D: NA; J: TRBJ1-3; V: TRBV27; size: NA; DNA: TGTGCCAGCAGTCCCAAGCCGGCTGGCGGAAACACCATATATTTT; CDR3: CASSPKPAGGNTIYF
D: TRBD2; J: TRBJ2-4; V: TRBV10-3; size: NA; DNA: TGTGCCATCAGTGAGAATGCGGGAGGGGGGAAAAACATTCAGTACTTC; CDR3: CAISENAGGGKNIQYF
D: NA; J: TRBJ1-1; V: TRBV28; size: NA; DNA: TGTGCCAGCAGCCTACCCGTCCAATTCACTGAAGCTTTCTTT; CDR3: CASSLPVQFTEAFF
D: TRBD2; J: TRBJ2-7; V: TRBV6-1; size: NA; DNA: TGTGCGTCCCCTAGCGGGAGGGGCCGCGAGCAGTACTTC; CDR3: CASPSGRGREQYF
D: NA; J: TRBJ2-7; V: TRBV19; size: NA; DNA: TGTGCCAGTAGTATCGGTGCACAGGGTGGGGTCTACGAGCAGTACTTC; CDR3: CASSIGAQGGVYEQYF
D: TRBD1; J: TRBJ1-5; V: TRBV2; size: NA; DNA: TGTGCCAGCAGTGAATGGACAGGTTATAGCAATCAGCCCCAGCATTTT; CDR3: CASSEWTGYSNQPQHF
D: TRBD1; J: TRBJ2-1; V: TRBV4-2; size: NA; DNA: TGTGCCAGCAGCTTTGGGGACAGGGGCGGAGAGCAGTTCTTC; CDR3: CASSFGDRGGEQFF
D: TRBD2; J: TRBJ2-5; V: TRBV9; size: NA; DNA: TGTGCCAGGCCGCTCAAGGAGCGGGAGGGCCGGTGGGAGACCCAGTACTTC; CDR3: CARPLKEREGRWETQYF
D: TRBD1; J: TRBJ1-4; V: TRBV6-5; size: once; DNA: TGTGCCAGCAGTCGCCGACAGGGTAACGAAAAACTGTTTTTT; CDR3: CASSRRQGNEKLFF
D: TRBD2; J: TRBJ2-2; V: TRBV11-2; size: NA; DNA: TGTGCCAGCAGCTTAGGAACTAGCGGGAGGGCCCCCGGGGAGCTGTTTTTT; CDR3: CASSLGTSGRAPGELFF
D: NA; J: TRBJ2-1; V: TRBV4-2; size: NA; DNA: TGTGCCAGCAGCCCACCTCGACAGAACAATGAGCAGTTCTTC; CDR3: CASSPPRQNNEQFF
D: TRBD1; J: TRBJ1-1; V: TRBV10-3; size: NA; DNA: TGTGCCACCGGACAGGGGGAGAACACTGAAGCTTTCTTT; CDR3: CATGQGENTEAFF
D: TRBD2; J: TRBJ2-1; V: TRBV27; size: NA; DNA: TGTGCCAGCAGTCCCTGGACTAGCGGTCACAATGAGCAGTTCTTC; CDR3: CASSPWTSGHNEQFF
D: NA; J: TRBJ2-1; V: TRBV7-3; size: NA; DNA: TGTGCCAGCAGCCCTCAAGCGCGGGCCTCCTACAATGAGCAGTTCTTC; CDR3: CASSPQARASYNEQFF